The next 8 T cell receptor beta chains were all read from a single sample in a study of T cells in localized non-small cell lung cancer. Profiling relied on immunoSEQ multiplex PCR, and the TCRdb table lists in-frame clones only, not all of them. The sample yields about 78,000 clones, roughly four fifths seen once. Here the sequenced sample was peripheral blood, taken before any cancer treatment. All receptors derive from a man between 40 and 70 years old with stage I lung adenocarcinoma.

This chain joins TRBV5-6 and TRBJ1-3; D perhaps matches TRBD1 (6 bases). This CDR3 is built from 16 residues. Trimming cost V 4 bases and J 0 bases, with 14 bases left between them. In germline, CDR1 is SGHDT, CDR2 YYEEEE. CDR3 sequence: CASSQLGHLSGNTIYF. CDR3 nucleotide sequence: TGTGCCAGCAGCCAACTGGGACACCTCTCTGGAAACACCATATATTTT. Based on the CDR3 plus reference TRBV5-6 and TRBJ1-3, the full variable domain is DAGVTQSPTHLIKTRGQQVTLRCSPKSGHDTVSWYQQALGQGPQFIFQYYEEEERQRGNFPDRFSGHQFPNYSSELNVNALLLGDSALYLCASSQLGHLSGNTIYFGEGSWLTVV.

The chain has TRBV5-6 and TRBJ2-3; 12 bases are a match to TRBD1. This CDR3 contains 16 residues. Germline loops: CDR1 SGHDT, CDR2 YYEEEE. After removal of 4 bases from V and 4 bases from J, the junction contained 7 bases not matched to a gene. The CDR3, as DNA: TGTGCCAGCAGCCCCGGGACAGGGGGCATCGCAGATACGCAGTATTTT. Translation: CASSPGTGGIADTQYF.

This clone was counted a single time. The CDR3 reads CASSVGTGWTQPQHF. In DNA, the CDR3 is TGTGCCAGCAGTGTTGGGACAGGGTGGACTCAGCCCCAGCATTTT. This rearrangement joins TRBV2 to TRBJ1-5, with TRBD1 matching 9 bases. Trimming removed 4 bases from V and 6 bases from J; junction bases left unmatched: 7. The CDR3 extends over 15 amino acids. Germline CDR1 and CDR2: SNHLY and FYNNEI.

The CDR3 nucleotides read TGTGCCAGCGGGGGGGGACAGGGCTTATCCTACGAGCAGTACTTC. Protein sequence: CASGGGQGLSYEQYF. The V gene is TRBV2, the J gene TRBJ2-7; 9 nucleotides align to TRBD1. CDR1 is SNHLY, CDR2 FYNNEI, per germline. The CDR3 is 15 residues long. J lost 1 base, V lost 8 bases, and 9 bases had no gene match. The entire variable domain, with the rest obtained from reference TRBV2 and TRBJ2-7, is as follows: EPEVTQTPSHQVTQMGQEVILRCVPISNHLYFYWYRQILGQKVEFLVSFYNNEISEKSEIFDDQFSVERPDGSNFTLKIRSTKLEDSAMYFCASGGGQGLSYEQYFGPGTRLTVT.

The chain has TRBV7-2 and TRBJ1-4; no reliable D call. Looked up from germline, CDR1 is SGHTA and CDR2 is FQGNSA. The CDR3 extends over 15 amino acids. Trimming removed 5 bases at V and 0 bases at J, with 10 bases between. CDR3 sequence: CASSPQVTTNEKLFF. The CDR3 DNA is TGTGCCAGCAGCCCCCAAGTTACAACTAATGAAAAACTGTTTTTT.

This sequence joins TRBV19 and TRBJ2-7; 10 bases align to TRBD1. The CDR3 has 15 residues. V dropped 3 bases and J dropped 4; count of bases not matched to a gene: 6. The germline gives CDR1 LNHDA, CDR2 SQIVND (reference sequence). The CDR3 DNA is TGTGCCAGTAGTATTGTGGGACAGGGGAAGTACGAGCAGTACTTC. Translated: CASSIVGQGKYEQYF.

CDR3 region: CASSLDGGKGQYF. The CDR3 DNA reads TGTGCCAGCAGCTTGGACGGAGGGAAGGGGCAGTACTTC. The chain links TRBV5-4 to TRBJ2-7; possible D gene TRBD2, 6 bases. Looked up from germline, CDR1 is SGHNT and CDR2 is YYREEE (reference sequence). Trimming pared 0 bases from V and 9 bases from J, leaving 13 bases between. The CDR3 covers 13 residues.

The CDR3 is CASSPDNFMNTEAFF. The CDR3, as DNA: TGTGCCAGCTCACCAGACAATTTCATGAACACTGAAGCTTTCTTT. J is TRBJ1-1 and V is TRBV18; D gene uncertain. The CDR3 consists of 15 residues. From germline, CDR1 is KGHSH and CDR2 LQKENI. The V end lost 2 bases, the J end lost 0 bases, and 10 bases lay between the germline ends.